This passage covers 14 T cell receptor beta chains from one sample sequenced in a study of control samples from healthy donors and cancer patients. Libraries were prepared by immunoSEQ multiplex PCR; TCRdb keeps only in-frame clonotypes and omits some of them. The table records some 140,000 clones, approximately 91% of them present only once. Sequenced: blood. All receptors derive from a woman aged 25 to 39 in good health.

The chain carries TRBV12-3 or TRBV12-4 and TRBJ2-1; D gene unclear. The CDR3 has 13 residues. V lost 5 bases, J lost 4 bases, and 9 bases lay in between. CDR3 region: CASSVRQYNEQFF. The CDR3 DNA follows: TGTGCCAGCAGTGTCAGACAATACAATGAGCAGTTCTTC.

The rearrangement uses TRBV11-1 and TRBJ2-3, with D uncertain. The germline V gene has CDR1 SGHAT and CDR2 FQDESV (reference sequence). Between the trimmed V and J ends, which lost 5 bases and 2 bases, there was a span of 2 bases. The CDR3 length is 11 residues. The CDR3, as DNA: TGTGCCAGCAGCCTCACAGATACGCAGTATTTT. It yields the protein CASSLTDTQYF.

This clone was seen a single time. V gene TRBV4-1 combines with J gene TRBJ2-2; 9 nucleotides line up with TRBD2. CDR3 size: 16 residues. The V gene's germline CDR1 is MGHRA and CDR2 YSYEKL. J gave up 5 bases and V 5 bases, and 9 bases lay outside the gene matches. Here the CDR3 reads CASSGSGRLGTGELFF. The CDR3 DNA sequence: TGCGCCAGCAGCGGGAGCGGGAGGTTGGGAACCGGGGAGCTGTTTTTT.

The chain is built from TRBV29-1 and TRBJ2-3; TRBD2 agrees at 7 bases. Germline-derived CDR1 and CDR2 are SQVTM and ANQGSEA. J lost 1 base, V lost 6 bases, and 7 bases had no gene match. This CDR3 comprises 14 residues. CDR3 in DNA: TGCAGCGTCCCTGGCGGGAGTGGCACAGATACGCAGTATTTT. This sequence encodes CSVPGGSGTDTQYF.

The CDR3 DNA follows: TGTGCCATCCAGGGGTGGGCTAGCGACACAGATACGCAGTATTTT. Protein sequence: CAIQGWASDTDTQYF. The chain is built from TRBV10-3 and TRBJ2-3; D tentatively reads TRBD1 or TRBD2 (6 bases each). The ends were cut back, 8 bases at V and 2 bases at J, with 17 bases in the middle. This CDR3 is built from 15 residues. Germline V CDR1 and CDR2: ENHRY, SYGVKD.

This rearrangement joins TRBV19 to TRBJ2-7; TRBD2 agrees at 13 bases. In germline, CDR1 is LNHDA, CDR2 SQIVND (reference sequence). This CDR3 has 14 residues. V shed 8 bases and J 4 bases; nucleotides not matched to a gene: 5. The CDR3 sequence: CASAELAGGYEQYF. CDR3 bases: TGTGCCAGTGCCGAACTAGCGGGAGGGTACGAGCAGTACTTC.

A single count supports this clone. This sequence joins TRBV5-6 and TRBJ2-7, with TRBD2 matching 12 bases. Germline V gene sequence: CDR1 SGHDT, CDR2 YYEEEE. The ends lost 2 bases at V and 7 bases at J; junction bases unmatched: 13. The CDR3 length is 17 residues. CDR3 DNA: TGTGCCAGCAGCTTTGGGCTAGCGGGAGGGCCAAGAGGTGAGCAGTACTTC. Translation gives CASSFGLAGGPRGEQYF.

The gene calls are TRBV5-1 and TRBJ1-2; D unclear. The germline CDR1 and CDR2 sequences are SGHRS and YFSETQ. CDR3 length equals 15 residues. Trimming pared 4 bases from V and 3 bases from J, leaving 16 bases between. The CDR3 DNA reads TGCGCCAGCAGCGGGTTCGGGGTTTCCGACTATGGCTACACCTTC. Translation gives CASSGFGVSDYGYTF.

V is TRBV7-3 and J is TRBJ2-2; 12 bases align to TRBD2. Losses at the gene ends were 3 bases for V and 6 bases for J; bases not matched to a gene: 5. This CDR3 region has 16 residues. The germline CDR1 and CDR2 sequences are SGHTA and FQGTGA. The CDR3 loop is CASSLRLAGVSGELFF. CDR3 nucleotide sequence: TGTGCCAGCAGCTTGAGACTAGCGGGAGTCTCCGGGGAGCTGTTTTTT.

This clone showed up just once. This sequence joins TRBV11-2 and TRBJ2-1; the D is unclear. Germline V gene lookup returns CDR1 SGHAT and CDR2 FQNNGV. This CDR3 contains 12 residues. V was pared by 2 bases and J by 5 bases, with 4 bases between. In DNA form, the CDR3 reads TGTGCCAGCAGCTTATATAACAATGAGCAGTTCTTC. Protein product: CASSLYNNEQFF.

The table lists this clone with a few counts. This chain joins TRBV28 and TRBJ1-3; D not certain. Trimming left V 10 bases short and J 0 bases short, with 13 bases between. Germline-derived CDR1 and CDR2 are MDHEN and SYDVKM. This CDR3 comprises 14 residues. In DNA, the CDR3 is TGTGCCACCCTCTCATCGGGCTCTGGAAACACCATATATTTT. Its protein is CATLSSGSGNTIYF.

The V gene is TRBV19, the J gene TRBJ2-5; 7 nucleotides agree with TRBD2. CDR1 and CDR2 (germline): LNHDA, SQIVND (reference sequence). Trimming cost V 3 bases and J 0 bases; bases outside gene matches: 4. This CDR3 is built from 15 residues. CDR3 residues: CASSMWLADQETQYF. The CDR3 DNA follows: TGTGCCAGTAGTATGTGGCTAGCGGACCAAGAGACCCAGTACTTC.

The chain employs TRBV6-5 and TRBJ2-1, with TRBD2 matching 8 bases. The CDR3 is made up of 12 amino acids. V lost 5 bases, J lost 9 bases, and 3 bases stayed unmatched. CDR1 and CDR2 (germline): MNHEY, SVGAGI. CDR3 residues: CASSPTSVEQFF. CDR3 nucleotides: TGTGCCAGCAGTCCGACTAGCGTTGAGCAGTTCTTC.

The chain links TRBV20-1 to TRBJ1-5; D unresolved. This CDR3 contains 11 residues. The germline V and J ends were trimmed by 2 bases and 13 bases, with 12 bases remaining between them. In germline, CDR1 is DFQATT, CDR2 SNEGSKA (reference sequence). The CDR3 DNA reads TGCAGTGCTAGAAAAGGGCCATCTCAGCATTTT. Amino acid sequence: CSARKGPSQHF.